The clone carrying this T cell receptor (beta chain) has at least ten counts. Its specificity is unknown. Graves' hyperthyroidism without ophthalmopathy progression within 18 months was termed stable. Orbital computed tomography and thyroid ultrasound, together with serum TRAb and thyroxine and clinical symptoms, were used for diagnoses. These data originate in a study of T cells in Graves' hyperthyroidism and ophthalmopathy. For the study at large: Before treatment of any kind, peripheral blood was taken at initial diagnosis.

Trimming removed 7 bases at V and 10 bases at J, with 20 bases between. The CDR3 runs 15 residues. CDR1 is MDHEN, CDR2 SYDVKM, per germline. General study findings and limits: Most thyroid-expanded clonotypes above 0.001 were also found in blood.

The TCR beta CDR3 regions underwent amplification using RNA transcripts as the source. HTBI primers were used for first-round RT-PCR of the TCR CDR3. One entry per CDR3 protein results from TCRdb running MiXCR on the multiplex PCR reads. This sample has 250,000 to 300,000 distinct CDR3 sequences, with roughly 13% found just once. The chain recombines TRBV28 with TRBJ1-6; D is ambiguous. This receptor was taken from a woman aged 40-49 years with Graves' hyperthyroidism. Sequenced sample: blood. CDR3 nucleotides: TGTGCCAGCACCTACAACGTGGGTTCGCGGTCACCCCTCCACTTT. It encodes CASTYNVGSRSPLHF.